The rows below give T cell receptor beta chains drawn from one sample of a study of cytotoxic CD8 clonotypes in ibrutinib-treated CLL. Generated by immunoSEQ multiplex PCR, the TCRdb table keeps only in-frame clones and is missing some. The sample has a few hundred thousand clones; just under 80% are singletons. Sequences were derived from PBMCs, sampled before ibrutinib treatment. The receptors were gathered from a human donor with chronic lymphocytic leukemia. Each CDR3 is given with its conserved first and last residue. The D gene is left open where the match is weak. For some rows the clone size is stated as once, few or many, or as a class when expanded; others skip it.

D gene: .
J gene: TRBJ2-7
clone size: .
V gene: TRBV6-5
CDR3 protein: CASSRDPGWYEQYF
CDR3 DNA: TGTGCCAGCAGCCGGGACCCAGGGTGGTACGAGCAGTACTTC

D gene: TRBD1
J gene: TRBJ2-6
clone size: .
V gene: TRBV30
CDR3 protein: CAWSDRDRGSGANVLTF
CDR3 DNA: TGTGCCTGGAGTGATAGGGACAGGGGGTCTGGGGCCAACGTCCTGACTTTC

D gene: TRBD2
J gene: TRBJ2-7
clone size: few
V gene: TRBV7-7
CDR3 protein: CASSLGCCLAESYEQYF
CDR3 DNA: TGTGCTAGCAGCTTAGGTTGTTGCCTAGCGGAGTCCTACGAGCAGTACTTC

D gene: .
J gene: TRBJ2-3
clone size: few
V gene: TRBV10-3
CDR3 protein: CAISPTSIWADTQYF
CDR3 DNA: TGTGCCATCAGTCCGACTAGTATTTGGGCAGATACGCAGTATTTT

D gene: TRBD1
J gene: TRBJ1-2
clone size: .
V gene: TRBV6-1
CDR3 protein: CASSVYRGDYGYTF
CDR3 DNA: TGTGCCAGCAGTGTATACAGGGGTGACTATGGCTACACCTTC

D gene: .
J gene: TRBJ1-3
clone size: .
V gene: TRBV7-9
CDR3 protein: CASSLVGISGNTIYF
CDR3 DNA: TGTGCCAGCAGCTTAGTTGGGATCTCTGGAAACACCATATATTTT

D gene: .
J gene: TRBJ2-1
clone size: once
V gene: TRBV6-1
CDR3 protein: CASSEIRYISVPKDNEQFF
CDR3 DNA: TGTGCCAGCAGTGAAATAAGGTATATATCGGTACCTAAGGACAATGAGCAGTTCTTC

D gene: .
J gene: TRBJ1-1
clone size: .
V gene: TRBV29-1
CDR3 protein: CSALRGKYTEAFF
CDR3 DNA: TGCAGCGCCCTGAGGGGGAAGTACACTGAAGCTTTCTTT

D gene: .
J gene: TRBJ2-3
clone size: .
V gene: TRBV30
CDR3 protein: CAWSQVADTQYF
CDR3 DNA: TGTGCCTGGTCCCAGGTTGCAGATACGCAGTATTTT

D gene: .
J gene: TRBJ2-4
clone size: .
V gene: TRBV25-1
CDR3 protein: CASSEGVAKNIQYF
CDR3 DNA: TGTGCCAGCAGTGAAGGAGTAGCCAAAAACATTCAGTACTTC

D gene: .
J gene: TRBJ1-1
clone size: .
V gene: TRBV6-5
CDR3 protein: CASSHKNTEAFF
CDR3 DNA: TGTGCCAGCAGTCACAAGAACACTGAAGCTTTCTTT

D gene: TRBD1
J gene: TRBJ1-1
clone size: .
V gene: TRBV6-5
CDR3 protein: CASRQGIEAFF
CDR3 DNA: TGTGCCAGCCGACAGGGTATTGAAGCTTTCTTT

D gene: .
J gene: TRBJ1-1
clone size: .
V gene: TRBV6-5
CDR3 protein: CASSRGTEAFF
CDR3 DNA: TGTGCCAGCAGTAGGGGCACTGAAGCTTTCTTT

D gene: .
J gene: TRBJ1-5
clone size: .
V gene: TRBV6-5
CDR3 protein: CASRTTSYSNQPQHF
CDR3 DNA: TGTGCCAGCAGGACTACTTCCTATAGCAATCAGCCCCAGCATTTT

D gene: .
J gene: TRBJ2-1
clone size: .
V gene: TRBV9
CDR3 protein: CASSVGRAPYNEQFF
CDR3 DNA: TGTGCCAGCAGCGTTGGCAGGGCTCCCTACAATGAGCAGTTCTTC

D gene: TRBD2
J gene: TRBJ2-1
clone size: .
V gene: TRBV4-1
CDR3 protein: CASSQATSGSWAPYNEQFF
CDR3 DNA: TGCGCCAGCAGCCAAGCTACTAGCGGGAGTTGGGCCCCCTACAATGAGCAGTTCTTC

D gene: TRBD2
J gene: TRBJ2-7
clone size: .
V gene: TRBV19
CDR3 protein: CASSITGLAGGPSYEQYF
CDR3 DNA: TGTGCCAGTAGTATAACAGGACTAGCGGGAGGCCCAAGCTACGAGCAGTACTTC

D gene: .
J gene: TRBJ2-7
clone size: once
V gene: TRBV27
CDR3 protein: CASRQGSHEQYF
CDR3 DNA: TGTGCCAGCAGGCAGGGTTCGCACGAGCAGTACTTC

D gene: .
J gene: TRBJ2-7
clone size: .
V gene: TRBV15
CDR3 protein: CATSRGGAGLRYEQYF
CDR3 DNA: TGTGCCACCAGCAGGGGGGGGGCGGGACTTCGGTACGAGCAGTACTTC

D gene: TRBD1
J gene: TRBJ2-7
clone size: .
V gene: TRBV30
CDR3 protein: CAWTQGEAYEQYF
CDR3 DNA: TGTGCCTGGACCCAGGGGGAAGCCTACGAGCAGTACTTC

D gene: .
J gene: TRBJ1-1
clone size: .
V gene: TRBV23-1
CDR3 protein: CASSQFWAAEAFF
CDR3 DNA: TGCGCCAGCAGTCAATTTTGGGCTGCTGAAGCTTTCTTT

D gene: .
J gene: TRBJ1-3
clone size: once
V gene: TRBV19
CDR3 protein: CASSIRALSGNTIYF
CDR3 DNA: TGTGCCAGTAGTATCCGGGCCCTCTCTGGAAACACCATATATTTT

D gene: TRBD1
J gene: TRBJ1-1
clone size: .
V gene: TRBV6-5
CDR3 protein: CASSYFYMTGENEAFF
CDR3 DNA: TGTGCCAGCAGTTACTTCTATATGACAGGGGAAAATGAAGCTTTCTTT

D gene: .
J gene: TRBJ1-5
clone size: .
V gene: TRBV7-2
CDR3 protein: CASSLAPGQRQPQHF
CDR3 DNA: TGTGCCAGCAGCTTAGCCCCGGGACAAAGGCAGCCCCAGCATTTT

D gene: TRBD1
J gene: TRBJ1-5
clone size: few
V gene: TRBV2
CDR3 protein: CASSRTGVPQPQHF
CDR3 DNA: TGTGCCAGCAGCCGAACAGGGGTCCCCCAGCCCCAGCATTTT

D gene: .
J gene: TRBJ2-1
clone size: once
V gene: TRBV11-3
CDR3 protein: CASSLGPGEQFF
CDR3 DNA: TGTGCCAGCAGCTTAGGGCCAGGAGAGCAGTTCTTC

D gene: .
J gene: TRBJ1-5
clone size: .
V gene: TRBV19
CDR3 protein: CASTKKGPNQPQHF
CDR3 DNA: TGTGCCAGTACTAAGAAGGGGCCTAATCAGCCCCAGCATTTT

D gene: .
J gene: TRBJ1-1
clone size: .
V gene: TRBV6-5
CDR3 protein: CASSYDRFPNTEAFF
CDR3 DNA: TGTGCCAGCAGTTACGATAGGTTCCCGAACACTGAAGCTTTCTTT

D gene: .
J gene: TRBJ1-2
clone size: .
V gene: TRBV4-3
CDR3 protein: CASSRRKGGNYGYTF
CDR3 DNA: TGCGCCAGCAGCCGGCGCAAGGGAGGAAACTATGGCTACACCTTC

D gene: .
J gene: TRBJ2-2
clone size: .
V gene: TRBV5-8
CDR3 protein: CASSFVGGTGELFF
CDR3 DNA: TGTGCCAGCAGCTTTGTCGGCGGAACCGGGGAGCTGTTTTTT

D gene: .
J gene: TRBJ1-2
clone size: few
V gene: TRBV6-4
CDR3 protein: CASSDSSHYGYTF
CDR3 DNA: TGTGCCAGCAGTGACTCATCACACTATGGCTACACCTTC

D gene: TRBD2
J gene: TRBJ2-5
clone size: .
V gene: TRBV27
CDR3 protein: CASSLHRGGETQYF
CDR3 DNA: TGTGCCAGCAGTTTGCACCGGGGAGGGGAGACCCAGTACTTC

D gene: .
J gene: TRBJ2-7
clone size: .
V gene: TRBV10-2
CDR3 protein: CASRGLLGSYEQYF
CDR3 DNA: TGCGCCAGCAGGGGACTTCTAGGCTCCTACGAGCAGTACTTC

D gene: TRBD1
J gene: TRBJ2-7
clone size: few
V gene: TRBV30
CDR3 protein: CAWSLQGNEQYF
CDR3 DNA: TGTGCCTGGAGTTTACAGGGGAACGAGCAGTACTTC

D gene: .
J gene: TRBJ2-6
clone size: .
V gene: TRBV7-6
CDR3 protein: CASSFNPGANVLTF
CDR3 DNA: TGTGCCAGCAGCTTTAACCCTGGGGCCAACGTCCTGACTTTC

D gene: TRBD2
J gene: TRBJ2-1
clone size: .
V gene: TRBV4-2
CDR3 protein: CASSHRLAGGLNEQFF
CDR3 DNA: TGTGCCAGCAGCCACAGACTAGCGGGAGGGTTGAATGAGCAGTTCTTC

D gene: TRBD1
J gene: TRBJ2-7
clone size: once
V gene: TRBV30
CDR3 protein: CAWSVPQGYPFRQGYEQYF
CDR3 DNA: TGTGCCTGGAGTGTACCCCAGGGGTACCCATTTCGACAGGGTTACGAGCAGTACTTC

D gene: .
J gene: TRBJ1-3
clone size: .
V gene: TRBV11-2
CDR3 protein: CASSLPGSAGNTIYF
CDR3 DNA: TGTGCCAGCAGCTTACCGGGGAGTGCTGGAAACACCATATATTTT

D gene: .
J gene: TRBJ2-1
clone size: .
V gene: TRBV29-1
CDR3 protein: CSVPTRIVEQFF
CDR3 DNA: TGCAGCGTTCCGACTAGAATTGTTGAGCAGTTCTTC

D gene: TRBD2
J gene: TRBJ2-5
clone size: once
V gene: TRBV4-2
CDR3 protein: CASSQVSSGEETQYF
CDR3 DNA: TGTGCCAGCAGCCAAGTTTCTAGCGGGGAAGAGACCCAGTACTTC

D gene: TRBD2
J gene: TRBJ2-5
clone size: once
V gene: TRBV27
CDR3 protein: CARLADQETQYF
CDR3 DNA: TGTGCCAGACTAGCGGACCAAGAGACCCAGTACTTC

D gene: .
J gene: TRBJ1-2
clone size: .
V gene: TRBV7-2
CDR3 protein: CASSRLPNYGYTF
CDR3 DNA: TGTGCCAGCAGCCGTCTCCCGAACTATGGCTACACCTTC

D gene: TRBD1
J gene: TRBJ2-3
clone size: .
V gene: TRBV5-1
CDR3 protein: CASSLQGATTDTQYF
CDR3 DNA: TGCGCCAGCAGCCTACAGGGGGCGACCACAGATACGCAGTATTTT

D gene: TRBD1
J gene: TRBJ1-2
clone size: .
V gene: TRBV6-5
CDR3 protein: CASSYRTGLYGYTF
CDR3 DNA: TGTGCCAGCAGTTATCGGACAGGACTCTATGGCTACACCTTC